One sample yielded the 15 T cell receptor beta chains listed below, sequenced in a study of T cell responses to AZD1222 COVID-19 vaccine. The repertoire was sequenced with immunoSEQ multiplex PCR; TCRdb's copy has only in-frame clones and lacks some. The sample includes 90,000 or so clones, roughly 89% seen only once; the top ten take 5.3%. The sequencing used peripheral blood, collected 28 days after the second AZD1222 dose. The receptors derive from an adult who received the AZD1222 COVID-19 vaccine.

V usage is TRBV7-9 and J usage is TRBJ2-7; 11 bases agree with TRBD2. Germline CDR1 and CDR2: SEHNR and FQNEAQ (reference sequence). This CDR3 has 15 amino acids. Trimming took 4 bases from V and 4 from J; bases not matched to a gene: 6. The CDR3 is CASSSLAGGLYEQYV. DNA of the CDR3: TGTGCCAGCAGCTCCCTAGCGGGGGGACTTTACGAGCAGTACGTC.

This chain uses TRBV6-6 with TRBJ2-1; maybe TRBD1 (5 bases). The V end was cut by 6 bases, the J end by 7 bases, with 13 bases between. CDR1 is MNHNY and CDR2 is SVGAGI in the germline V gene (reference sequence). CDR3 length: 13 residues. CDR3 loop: CASSPGRVNEQFF. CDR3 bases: TGTGCCAGCAGCCCCGGCAGGGTTAATGAGCAGTTCTTC.

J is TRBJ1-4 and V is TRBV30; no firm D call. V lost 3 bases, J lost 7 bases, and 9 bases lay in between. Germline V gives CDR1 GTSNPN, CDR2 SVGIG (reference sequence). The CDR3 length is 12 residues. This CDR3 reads CAWSVSTEKLFF. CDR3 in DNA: TGTGCCTGGAGCGTATCGACTGAAAAACTGTTTTTT.

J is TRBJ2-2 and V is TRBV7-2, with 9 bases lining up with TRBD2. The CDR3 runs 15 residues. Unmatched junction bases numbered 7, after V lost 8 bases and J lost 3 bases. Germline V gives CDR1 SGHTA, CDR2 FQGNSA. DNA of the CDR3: TGTGCCAGCCACTCACAGCGGGGGGACACCGGGGAGCTGTTTTTT. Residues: CASHSQRGDTGELFF.

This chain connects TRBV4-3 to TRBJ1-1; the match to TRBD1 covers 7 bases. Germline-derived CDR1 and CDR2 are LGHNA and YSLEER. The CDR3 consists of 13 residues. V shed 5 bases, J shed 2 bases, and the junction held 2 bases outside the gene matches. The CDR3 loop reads CASSSGGNTEAFF. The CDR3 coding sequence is TGCGCCAGCAGCTCAGGGGGAAACACTGAAGCTTTCTTT.

CDR3 residues: CASSFSTVFQETQYF. The CDR3, as DNA: TGTGCCAGCAGCTTCTCCACCGTATTCCAAGAGACCCAGTACTTC. The chain combines TRBV5-5 with TRBJ2-5; D not certain. Trimming removed 2 bases from V and 1 base from J, with 12 bases in between. This CDR3 is 15 amino acids long. Germline lookup yields CDR1 SGHKS and CDR2 YYEKEE (reference sequence).

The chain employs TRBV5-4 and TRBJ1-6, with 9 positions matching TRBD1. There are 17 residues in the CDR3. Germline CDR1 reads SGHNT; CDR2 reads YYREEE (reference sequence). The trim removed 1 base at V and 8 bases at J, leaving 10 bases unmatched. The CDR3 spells CASSLPGTGPTYSPLHF. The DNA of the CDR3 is TGTGCCAGCAGCTTGCCGGGGACAGGGCCTACCTATTCACCCCTCCACTTT.

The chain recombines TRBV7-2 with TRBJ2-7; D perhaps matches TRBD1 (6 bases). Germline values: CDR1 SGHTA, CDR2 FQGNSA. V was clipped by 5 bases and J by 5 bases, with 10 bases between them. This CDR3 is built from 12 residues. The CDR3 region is CASSRQGNEQYF. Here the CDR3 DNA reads TGTGCCAGCAGCCGTCAGGGGAACGAGCAGTACTTC.

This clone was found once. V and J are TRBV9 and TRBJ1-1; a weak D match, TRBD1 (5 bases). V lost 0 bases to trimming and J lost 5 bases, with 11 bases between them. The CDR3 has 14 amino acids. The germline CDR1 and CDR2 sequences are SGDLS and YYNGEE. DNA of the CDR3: TGTGCCAGCAGCGTAGGGAACAGGAAAACTGAAGCTTTCTTT. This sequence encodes CASSVGNRKTEAFF.

The CDR3 DNA reads as TGTGCCAGTAGCCCCGGGACTCTGAAAATCACCGGGGAGCTGTTTTTT. Translating it yields CASSPGTLKITGELFF. V is TRBV19 and J is TRBJ2-2; weak D call: TRBD2 (6 bases). With 6 bases removed from V and 4 bases from J, the gap between germline ends came to 18 bases. The germline V gene has CDR1 LNHDA and CDR2 SQIVND (reference sequence). The CDR3 runs 16 residues.

In DNA, the CDR3 is TGTGCCAGCGTTGTGGGGGTCCAATACGAGCAGTACTTC. This sequence encodes CASVVGVQYEQYF. The chain uses TRBV2 and TRBJ2-7; tentatively, D is TRBD1 or TRBD2 (5 bases each). This CDR3 is built from 13 residues. Trimming cost V 8 bases and J 4 bases, with 15 bases left between them. From germline, CDR1 is SNHLY and CDR2 FYNNEI.

CDR3 loop: CASSTRFGVTNYGYTF. CDR3 bases: TGTGCCAGCAGTACCCGTTTCGGGGTGACAAACTATGGCTACACCTTC. The chain joins TRBV27 to TRBJ1-2; D gene ambiguous. This CDR3 has 16 residues. Trimming took 5 bases from V and 2 from J, leaving 18 bases between them. Germline V CDR1 and CDR2: MNHEY, SMNVEV (reference sequence).

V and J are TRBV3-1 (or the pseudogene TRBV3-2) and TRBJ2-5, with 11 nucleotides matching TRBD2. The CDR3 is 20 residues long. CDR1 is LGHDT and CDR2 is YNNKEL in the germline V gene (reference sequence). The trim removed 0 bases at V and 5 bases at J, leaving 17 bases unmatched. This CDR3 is CASSQEVGLAGGRVGETQYF. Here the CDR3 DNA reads TGTGCCAGCAGCCAAGAAGTCGGGCTAGCGGGGGGCCGAGTCGGGGAGACCCAGTACTTC.

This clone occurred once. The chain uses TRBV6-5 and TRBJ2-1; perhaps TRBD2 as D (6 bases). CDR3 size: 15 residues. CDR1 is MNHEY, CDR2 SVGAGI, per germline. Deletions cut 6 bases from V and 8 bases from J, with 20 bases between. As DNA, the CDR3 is TGTGCCAGCAGATCTTCGGGACTTCTCTCCCATGAGCAGTTCTTC. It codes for CASRSSGLLSHEQFF.

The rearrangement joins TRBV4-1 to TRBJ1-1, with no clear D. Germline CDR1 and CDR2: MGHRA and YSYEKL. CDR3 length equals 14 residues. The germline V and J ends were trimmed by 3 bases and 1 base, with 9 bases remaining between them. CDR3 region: CASSHYDQNTEAFF. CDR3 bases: TGCGCCAGCAGCCATTACGATCAGAACACTGAAGCTTTCTTT.